These 7 T cell receptor beta chains originate from one sample sequenced in a study of Graves' ophthalmopathy and Graves' hyperthyroidism. The authors amplified TCR beta CDR3 regions, and they did so from RNA transcripts for repertoire sequencing. An opening RT-PCR round employed HTBI primers and preceded a second-round multiplex PCR. TCRdb re-derived calls from the multiplex PCR reads in MiXCR, one entry per CDR3 protein. The table has just over 400,000 distinct CDR3 sequences, around 21% seen once. Sequences were obtained from peripheral blood. The receptors derive from a woman aged 18-29 years with stable Graves' hyperthyroidism.

This clonotype was seen ten or more times. The rearrangement uses TRBV7-9 and TRBJ2-7, with 10 bases matching TRBD1. CDR3 length equals 15 residues. Germline V gene data show CDR1 as SEHNR and CDR2 as FQNEAQ (reference sequence). Trimming took 5 bases from V and 3 from J; bases not matched to a gene: 7. CDR3 loop: CASSDPGQGIYEQYF. The DNA for the CDR3 is TGTGCCAGCAGCGATCCGGGACAGGGGATCTACGAGCAGTACTTC.

As regards this clonotype: A much larger clone lies one base from this, so it may be a read error. J is TRBJ1-1 and V is TRBV6-1; a weak D match, TRBD1 (6 bases). Germline V CDR1 and CDR2: MNHNS, SASEGT. This CDR3 has 13 residues. Trimming took off 10 bases at V and 4 bases at J, with 16 bases between the two ends. CDR3 DNA: TGTGCCATCCAGCGGGGGGCGGGCACTGAAGCTTTCTTT. It translates to CAIQRGAGTEAFF.

At least ten counts were recorded for this clonotype. The chain uses TRBV20-1 and TRBJ2-7; 10 nucleotides line up with TRBD2. The CDR3 is 16 residues long. The germline V gene encodes CDR1 DFQATT and CDR2 SNEGSKA (reference sequence). V shed 3 bases and J 6 bases; nucleotides not matched to a gene: 14. CDR3 nucleotide sequence: TGCAGTGCTAGCCCCCTTTCGAGCGGGGGGGCAGCCGAGCAGTACTTC. The encoded protein is CSASPLSSGGAAEQYF.

This clonotype was picked up many times. This chain connects TRBV6-1 to TRBJ1-2; 10 positions match TRBD1. The CDR3 runs to 12 residues. Germline V CDR1 and CDR2: MNHNS, SASEGT. V lost 6 bases and J lost 9; bases outside the gene matches: 4. This chain's CDR3 is CASSWDRGRYTF. CDR3 DNA: TGTGCCAGCAGCTGGGACAGGGGACGCTACACCTTC.

This rearrangement joins TRBV30 to TRBJ2-2; 7 positions match TRBD1. There are 15 residues in the CDR3. Germline-derived CDR1 and CDR2 are GTSNPN and SVGIG (reference sequence). Germline trimming cut 2 bases from V and 0 bases from J; bases unmatched to any gene: 3. The CDR3 here is CAWSPGQTNTGELFF. The CDR3 DNA sequence: TGTGCCTGGAGTCCGGGACAGACGAACACCGGGGAGCTGTTTTTT.

This clonotype was found many times. In DNA, the CDR3 is TGTGCCAGCAGTTTAGACGGGACGGTCTATAATTCACCCCTCCACTTT. Protein sequence: CASSLDGTVYNSPLHF. The chain joins TRBV6-5 to TRBJ1-6; maybe TRBD1 (5 bases). The CDR3 length is 16 residues. Trimming left V 4 bases short and J 3 bases short, with 13 bases between. CDR1 and CDR2 from the germline V gene are MNHEY and SVGAGI.

A note on this clonotype: A much larger clone sits a single nucleotide away, making a read error possible. This chain connects TRBV28 to TRBJ1-2; TRBD1 might be the D (5 bases). The CDR3 loop spans 13 amino acids. Germline-derived CDR1 and CDR2 are MDHEN and SYDVKM. DNA for the CDR3: TGTGCCTGCAGATCCGGAGGGGTGGTTGGCTACACCTTC. Translated: CACRSGGVVGYTF.